This T cell receptor (beta chain) was recovered during a study of cytomegalovirus exposure and HLA in healthy donors. CDR1 and CDR2 (germline): LNHNV, YYDKDF (reference sequence). This CDR3 is built from 17 residues. V dropped 4 bases and J dropped 1; count of bases not matched to a gene: 8. Use of 60 Vbeta and 13 Jbeta primers characterized the PCR. The table came from immunoSEQ multiplex PCR; TCRdb's copy has only in-frame clones and leaves some out. In the table there are about 190,000 clones, around 84% of which are singletons. This clone appeared a single time. This receptor was identified in a man between 40 and 49 years old in good health and CMV-seropositive. Material: PBMCs. The J gene is TRBJ2-5, the V gene TRBV15; 11 bases are shared with TRBD2. The CDR3 sequence: CATSKGGLAGGQETQYF. The CDR3 DNA is TGTGCCACCAGCAAAGGGGGGCTAGCGGGAGGCCAAGAGACCCAGTACTTC.